This is a list of T cell receptor beta chains from one sample in a study of blood T cell repertoires in COVID-19. Repertoires were generated with immunoSEQ multiplex PCR, while TCRdb's copy carries only in-frame clones and drops some. The sample records roughly 53,000 clones, about 76% being singletons. Sequences were obtained from peripheral blood. All receptors come from a man aged 50 to 59 with active or convalescent COVID-19. Each CDR3 is given with its conserved first and last residue. The D gene is left open where the match is weak. Only some rows state a clone size, as once, few, many or a class for expanded clones.

>NA|TRBJ1-5|NA|TRBV11-2
TGTGCCAGCAGCCCTGGGGGGGGGTATCAGCCCCAGCATTTT
CASSPGGGYQPQHF
>NA|TRBJ1-6|TRBD1|TRBV25-1
TGTGCCAGCAGTGTAGGAACAGGGGCAGATTCACCCCTCCACTTT
CASSVGTGADSPLHF
>NA|TRBJ1-6|NA|TRBV19
TGTGCCAGTACTAGATCCGGGGTAGAATCTTCACCCCTCCACTTT
CASTRSGVESSPLHF
>NA|TRBJ1-1|TRBD1|TRBV11-2
TGTGCCAGCAGCCCGGACAGGGGGGCACATCAAGCTTTCTTT
CASSPDRGAHQAFF
>NA|TRBJ1-3|NA|TRBV6-1
TGTGCCAGCAGTGAATCCTCGCCTAGTGCTGGAAACACCATATATTTT
CASSESSPSAGNTIYF
>NA|TRBJ1-1|TRBD1|TRBV3-1/TRBV3-2
TGTGCCAGCAGCCCGGGGACAGGGTTCAGTGTGTTGGCTTTCTTT
CASSPGTGFSVLAFF
>NA|TRBJ2-5|NA|TRBV6-5
TGTGCCAGCAGTTACTCCTACAGGGTCCAAGAGACCCAGTACTTC
CASSYSYRVQETQYF
>NA|TRBJ2-4|TRBD1|TRBV10-1
TGCGCCAGCAGTGAGTCGACAGGGATAAACATTCAGTACTTC
CASSESTGINIQYF
>NA|TRBJ1-2|NA|TRBV11-2
TGTGCCAGCAGCCCTAGGACTAGTTTCAGTGGCTACACCTTC
CASSPRTSFSGYTF
>NA|TRBJ1-3|TRBD1|TRBV4-1
TGCGCCAGCAGCCAAGAGCAGACAGGGGGTGGAAACACCATATATTTT
CASSQEQTGGGNTIYF
>NA|TRBJ2-7|TRBD2|TRBV5-1
TGCGCCAGCAGCTTGGCCCCGGGACTAGCGGGAGGAGCTAACGAGCAGTACTTC
CASSLAPGLAGGANEQYF
>NA|TRBJ2-7|NA|TRBV29-1
TGCAGCGTTGAAGACGACACCGAAAACTACGAGCAGTACTTC
CSVEDDTENYEQYF
>NA|TRBJ2-5|TRBD2|TRBV29-1
TGCAGCGTGGCCGGGACTAAGCAAGAGACCCAGTACTTC
CSVAGTKQETQYF
>few|TRBJ1-5|TRBD1|TRBV7-6
TGTGCCAGCAGCCAGACAGGGGATAATCAGCCCCAGCATTTT
CASSQTGDNQPQHF
>NA|TRBJ1-2|NA|TRBV3-1/TRBV3-2
TGTGCCAGCAGCGATCGGGTCGGCTACACCTTC
CASSDRVGYTF
>NA|TRBJ2-3|NA|TRBV10-2
TGCGCCAGCAGGGCGGGCTCTTCGGGGGATACGCAGTATTTT
CASRAGSSGDTQYF
>NA|TRBJ1-1|NA|TRBV10-3
TGTGCCATCAGTGAGTCTAGACAGTCGGAAGCTTTCTTT
CAISESRQSEAFF
>NA|TRBJ1-5|NA|TRBV21-1
TGTGCCAGCACCAAACCGGGACAGGCCTTTAAATTCTATAGCAATCAGCCCCAGCATTTT
CASTKPGQAFKFYSNQPQHF
>NA|TRBJ1-2|NA|TRBV15
TGTGCCACCAGCAGAGAGAGGGGGGGAACGTATGGCTACACCTTC
CATSRERGGTYGYTF
>NA|TRBJ2-7|NA|TRBV3-1/TRBV3-2
TGTGCCAGCAGCCAGGGTCAGGGTCGCGAGCAGTACTTC
CASSQGQGREQYF
>few|TRBJ1-2|TRBD1|TRBV3-1/TRBV3-2
TGTGCCAGCAGCCTCCTGGGGCAGGGGGCATATGGCTACACCTTC
CASSLLGQGAYGYTF
>once|TRBJ1-2|NA|TRBV5-6
TGTGCCAGCAGCTTGTATGCGAGACGGGACACCGGCGCGCGGGGCTACACCTTC
CASSLYARRDTGARGYTF
>NA|TRBJ2-1|TRBD2|TRBV2
TGTGCCAGCAGTGAAGGGACTAGCGGTTACAATGAGCAGTTCTTC
CASSEGTSGYNEQFF
>NA|TRBJ2-3|TRBD2|TRBV6-6
TGTGCCAGCAGCCTACCCTTAGCGGGGGGCACAGATACGCAGTATTTT
CASSLPLAGGTDTQYF
>NA|TRBJ1-2|TRBD1|TRBV29-1
TGCAGCGTTGAAGATCTAAAAGAGGGGGCGCGAGGCTACACCTTC
CSVEDLKEGARGYTF
>NA|TRBJ1-1|NA|TRBV19
TGTGCCAGTAGTATGGTGCAGGGTTCGGGTGAAGCTTTCTTT
CASSMVQGSGEAFF
>NA|TRBJ2-5|NA|TRBV12-5
TGTGCTAGTGGTCCCCGTGTGGAGACCCAGTACTTC
CASGPRVETQYF
>NA|TRBJ1-4|TRBD1|TRBV5-1
TGCGCCAGCAGCTCGACAGGGGCAGAGGAAAAACTGTTTTTT
CASSSTGAEEKLFF
>NA|TRBJ1-1|NA|TRBV15
TGTGCCACCAGCAGAGGTGAGGTGAACACTGAAGCTTTCTTT
CATSRGEVNTEAFF
>NA|TRBJ1-2|NA|TRBV7-8
TGTGCCAGCAGTCGGGATCGGGACTATGGCTACACCTTC
CASSRDRDYGYTF
>NA|TRBJ1-3|NA|TRBV3-1/TRBV3-2
TGTGCCAGCAGCCAGAGGGGGGGGGCCACTGGAAACACCATATATTTT
CASSQRGGATGNTIYF
>NA|TRBJ1-5|NA|TRBV10-3
TGTGCCATCGGAGGGTCTAATCAGCCCCAGCATTTT
CAIGGSNQPQHF
>NA|TRBJ2-7|TRBD2|TRBV27
TGTGCCAGCACCCACTCTAGCGGGAGTACCCACGAGCAGTACTTC
CASTHSSGSTHEQYF